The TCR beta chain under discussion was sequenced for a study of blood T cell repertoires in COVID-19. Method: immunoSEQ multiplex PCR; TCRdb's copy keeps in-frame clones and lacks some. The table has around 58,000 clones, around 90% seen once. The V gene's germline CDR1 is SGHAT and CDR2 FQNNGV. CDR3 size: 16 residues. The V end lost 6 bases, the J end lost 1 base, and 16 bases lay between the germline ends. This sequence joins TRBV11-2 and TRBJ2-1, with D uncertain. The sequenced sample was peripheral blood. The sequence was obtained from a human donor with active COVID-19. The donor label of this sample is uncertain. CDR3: CASRLLYGGSYNEQFF. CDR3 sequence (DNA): TGTGCCAGCAGACTTCTTTATGGCGGTTCCTACAATGAGCAGTTCTTC.